This is a list of T cell receptor beta chains from one sample in a study of shared clonotypes between healthy human individuals. TCRdb's table, derived via immunoSEQ multiplex PCR, lists solely in-frame clones and lacks some. The sample includes around 2.1 million clones, approximately 96% of them seen just once. The sample comprised naive CD4+ T cells sorted from blood. All receptors derive from a man aged 18 to 30 in good health. CDR3s include the opening cysteine and the closing phenylalanine or tryptophan. The order of the fields is J gene, V gene, clone size, D gene, CDR3 length, CDR3 DNA, CDR3 protein. The D gene is left open where the match is weak. Rows give clone size only sometimes, using once, few, many, or a class for an expanded clone.

j_call: TRBJ1-4; v_call: TRBV28; clone_size: -; d_call: -; cdr3_length: 14; cdr3_nt: TGTGCCAGCAAAGTAGGACAGATTAATGAAAAACTGTTTTTT; cdr3_aa: CASKVGQINEKLFF
j_call: TRBJ2-7; v_call: TRBV5-1; clone_size: -; d_call: TRBD1; cdr3_length: 15; cdr3_nt: TGCGCCAGCAGCGTGCGCCAGGACAGGGCGTACGAGCAGTACTTC; cdr3_aa: CASSVRQDRAYEQYF
j_call: TRBJ2-3; v_call: TRBV20-1; clone_size: -; d_call: -; cdr3_length: 10; cdr3_nt: TGCAGTCCCTCTTTTAGTACGCAGTATTTT; cdr3_aa: CSPSFSTQYF
j_call: TRBJ2-3; v_call: TRBV10-2; clone_size: -; d_call: -; cdr3_length: 16; cdr3_nt: TGCGCCAGCAGACCCCATGGTTGGGGGGCCACAGATACGCAGTATTTT; cdr3_aa: CASRPHGWGATDTQYF
j_call: TRBJ1-5; v_call: TRBV7-8; clone_size: -; d_call: -; cdr3_length: 12; cdr3_nt: TGTGCCAGCAGCTTAGACTATCAGCCCCAGCATTTT; cdr3_aa: CASSLDYQPQHF
j_call: TRBJ1-5; v_call: TRBV7-3; clone_size: -; d_call: -; cdr3_length: 13; cdr3_nt: TGTGCCAGCAGCTTAATACCAAATCAGCCCCAGCATTTT; cdr3_aa: CASSLIPNQPQHF
j_call: TRBJ2-7; v_call: TRBV5-1; clone_size: -; d_call: -; cdr3_length: 15; cdr3_nt: TGCGCCAGCAGCTTGGTGTTCGGACAGCACTACGAGCAGTACTTC; cdr3_aa: CASSLVFGQHYEQYF
j_call: TRBJ2-2; v_call: TRBV6-1; clone_size: -; d_call: -; cdr3_length: 11; cdr3_nt: TGTGCCAGCCAGTACACCGGGGAGCTGTTTTTT; cdr3_aa: CASQYTGELFF
j_call: TRBJ1-1; v_call: TRBV5-4; clone_size: -; d_call: -; cdr3_length: 16; cdr3_nt: TGTGCCAGCAGCCCCCCCCCGACGGAGATGAACACTGAAGCTTTCTTT; cdr3_aa: CASSPPPTEMNTEAFF
j_call: TRBJ2-7; v_call: TRBV19; clone_size: -; d_call: TRBD1; cdr3_length: 16; cdr3_nt: TGTGCCAGTAGTAGGCCCGGACAGGGGGATGGCTACGAGCAGTACTTC; cdr3_aa: CASSRPGQGDGYEQYF
j_call: TRBJ2-1; v_call: TRBV15; clone_size: -; d_call: TRBD2; cdr3_length: 15; cdr3_nt: TGTGCCACCACCCAAGCGGGAGAGGGACACAATGAGCAGTTCTTC; cdr3_aa: CATTQAGEGHNEQFF
j_call: TRBJ1-2; v_call: TRBV10-3; clone_size: once; d_call: -; cdr3_length: 13; cdr3_nt: TGTGCCATCAGCGTAAACAGAGACTATGGCTACACCTTC; cdr3_aa: CAISVNRDYGYTF
j_call: TRBJ2-1; v_call: TRBV5-1; clone_size: -; d_call: -; cdr3_length: 13; cdr3_nt: TGCGCCAGCAGCTTGTTATTGGAAAATGAGCAGTTCTTC; cdr3_aa: CASSLLLENEQFF
j_call: TRBJ2-7; v_call: TRBV7-2; clone_size: -; d_call: -; cdr3_length: 13; cdr3_nt: TGTGCCAGCAGCTTAATCGCAAGCTACGAGCAGTACTTC; cdr3_aa: CASSLIASYEQYF
j_call: TRBJ2-7; v_call: TRBV5-1; clone_size: -; d_call: -; cdr3_length: 14; cdr3_nt: TGCGCCAGCAGCTTGGGACAGATCTCCTACGAGCAGTACTTC; cdr3_aa: CASSLGQISYEQYF
j_call: TRBJ1-4; v_call: TRBV2; clone_size: -; d_call: TRBD1; cdr3_length: 17; cdr3_nt: TGTGCCAGCAGTGAATCACAGGGGGCTCGGACTAATGAAAAACTGTTTTTT; cdr3_aa: CASSESQGARTNEKLFF
j_call: TRBJ2-2; v_call: TRBV9; clone_size: -; d_call: -; cdr3_length: 14; cdr3_nt: TGTGCCAGCAGCGTAACCCAGAACACCGGGGAGCTGTTTTTT; cdr3_aa: CASSVTQNTGELFF
j_call: TRBJ1-6; v_call: TRBV11-1; clone_size: -; d_call: -; cdr3_length: 17; cdr3_nt: TGTGCCAGCAGCCGATCGGGACCGACTCCTCCGGATTCACCCCTCCACTTT; cdr3_aa: CASSRSGPTPPDSPLHF
j_call: TRBJ2-5; v_call: TRBV28; clone_size: -; d_call: TRBD1; cdr3_length: 14; cdr3_nt: TGTGCCAGCAGCGCTAATTGGGGACAGGGGTTCCCTCACTTC; cdr3_aa: CASSANWGQGFPHF
j_call: TRBJ2-3; v_call: TRBV5-6; clone_size: -; d_call: TRBD2; cdr3_length: 15; cdr3_nt: TGTGCCAGCAGCTCACTAGCGGTAGATCCCTATACGCAGTATTTT; cdr3_aa: CASSSLAVDPYTQYF
j_call: TRBJ2-7; v_call: TRBV7-9; clone_size: -; d_call: TRBD2; cdr3_length: 17; cdr3_nt: TGTGCCAGCAGCTTCTGGCGGACTAGCGGGGGAGCATACGAGCAGTACTTC; cdr3_aa: CASSFWRTSGGAYEQYF
j_call: TRBJ1-2; v_call: TRBV11-2; clone_size: -; d_call: TRBD1; cdr3_length: 13; cdr3_nt: TGTGCCAGCAGTTCGGGACAGTACTATGGCTACACCTTC; cdr3_aa: CASSSGQYYGYTF
j_call: TRBJ1-2; v_call: TRBV6-5; clone_size: -; d_call: TRBD1; cdr3_length: 14; cdr3_nt: TGTGCCACCCTGGCGGACAGGGGAAACTATGGCTACACCTTC; cdr3_aa: CATLADRGNYGYTF
j_call: TRBJ2-7; v_call: TRBV11-2; clone_size: -; d_call: -; cdr3_length: 14; cdr3_nt: TGTGCCAGCAGCCCCGCGGGACTTCACTACGAGCAGTACTTC; cdr3_aa: CASSPAGLHYEQYF
j_call: TRBJ1-4; v_call: TRBV9; clone_size: -; d_call: -; cdr3_length: 15; cdr3_nt: TGTGCCAGCAGCGTACACTCCCAGCCGAATGAAAAACTGTTTTTT; cdr3_aa: CASSVHSQPNEKLFF
j_call: TRBJ2-7; v_call: TRBV7-2; clone_size: -; d_call: -; cdr3_length: 14; cdr3_nt: TGTGCCAGCAGCCCACCGGTCAGCTCCTACGAGCAGTACTTC; cdr3_aa: CASSPPVSSYEQYF
j_call: TRBJ2-2; v_call: TRBV30; clone_size: -; d_call: -; cdr3_length: 16; cdr3_nt: TGTGCCTGGAGGAAGCTGGACGTTCTGAACACCGGGGAGCTGTTTTTT; cdr3_aa: CAWRKLDVLNTGELFF
j_call: TRBJ1-2; v_call: TRBV6-4; clone_size: -; d_call: TRBD1; cdr3_length: 14; cdr3_nt: TGTGCCAGCAGTGACTACCCAGGGGGATTTGGCTACACCTTC; cdr3_aa: CASSDYPGGFGYTF
j_call: TRBJ1-5; v_call: TRBV11-2; clone_size: -; d_call: -; cdr3_length: 13; cdr3_nt: TGTGCCAGCAGCTTGGGTAGCAATCAGCCCCAGCATTTT; cdr3_aa: CASSLGSNQPQHF
j_call: TRBJ2-3; v_call: TRBV5-4; clone_size: -; d_call: -; cdr3_length: 16; cdr3_nt: TGTGCCAGCACCTTGATAGGGATACTCGGAACAGATACGCAGTATTTT; cdr3_aa: CASTLIGILGTDTQYF
j_call: TRBJ2-4; v_call: TRBV6-5; clone_size: -; d_call: -; cdr3_length: 13; cdr3_nt: TGTGCCAGCAGTTACGCCCCGGTTTCCCCTCAGTACTTC; cdr3_aa: CASSYAPVSPQYF
j_call: TRBJ2-7; v_call: TRBV6-5; clone_size: -; d_call: -; cdr3_length: 15; cdr3_nt: TGTGCCAGCAGTTACAGGTCCGCATGGTCCTACGAGCAGTACTTC; cdr3_aa: CASSYRSAWSYEQYF
j_call: TRBJ2-7; v_call: TRBV5-1; clone_size: -; d_call: -; cdr3_length: 13; cdr3_nt: TGCGCCAGCAGCTCGTTGACAGGATACGAGCAGTACTTC; cdr3_aa: CASSSLTGYEQYF
j_call: TRBJ2-2; v_call: TRBV5-1; clone_size: -; d_call: -; cdr3_length: 16; cdr3_nt: TGCGCCAGCAGCTTGGGTCCTGGGGCGAACACCGGGGAGCTGTTTTTT; cdr3_aa: CASSLGPGANTGELFF
j_call: TRBJ1-2; v_call: TRBV9; clone_size: -; d_call: -; cdr3_length: 13; cdr3_nt: TGTGCCAGCAGCCTCGGGGAGGGAACAGGCTACACCTTC; cdr3_aa: CASSLGEGTGYTF
j_call: TRBJ2-1; v_call: TRBV6-1; clone_size: -; d_call: TRBD1; cdr3_length: 12; cdr3_nt: TGTGCCAGCAGGGACAGGGGGGGTGAGCAGTTCTTC; cdr3_aa: CASRDRGGEQFF
j_call: TRBJ2-5; v_call: TRBV7-2; clone_size: -; d_call: -; cdr3_length: 17; cdr3_nt: TGTGCCAGCAGCTTAGGGCAGGGATCCATACCGGGGGAGACCCAGTACTTC; cdr3_aa: CASSLGQGSIPGETQYF
j_call: TRBJ2-7; v_call: TRBV5-1; clone_size: -; d_call: -; cdr3_length: 14; cdr3_nt: TGCGCCAGCAAGACAGACTTGACGACCTACGAGCAGTACTTC; cdr3_aa: CASKTDLTTYEQYF
j_call: TRBJ1-6; v_call: TRBV6-1; clone_size: -; d_call: -; cdr3_length: 15; cdr3_nt: TGTGCCAGCAGTGAAGCTAAGGGGGGCTACTCACCCCTCCACTTT; cdr3_aa: CASSEAKGGYSPLHF
j_call: TRBJ2-2; v_call: TRBV6-1; clone_size: -; d_call: -; cdr3_length: 14; cdr3_nt: TGTGCCACCGAGGACTGGAGGGGCACCGGGGAGCTGTTTTTT; cdr3_aa: CATEDWRGTGELFF
j_call: TRBJ2-2; v_call: TRBV4-1; clone_size: once; d_call: -; cdr3_length: 17; cdr3_nt: TGCGCCAGCAGCCCCCCCGGGACCACCGTTAGCACCGGGGAGCTGTTTTTT; cdr3_aa: CASSPPGTTVSTGELFF